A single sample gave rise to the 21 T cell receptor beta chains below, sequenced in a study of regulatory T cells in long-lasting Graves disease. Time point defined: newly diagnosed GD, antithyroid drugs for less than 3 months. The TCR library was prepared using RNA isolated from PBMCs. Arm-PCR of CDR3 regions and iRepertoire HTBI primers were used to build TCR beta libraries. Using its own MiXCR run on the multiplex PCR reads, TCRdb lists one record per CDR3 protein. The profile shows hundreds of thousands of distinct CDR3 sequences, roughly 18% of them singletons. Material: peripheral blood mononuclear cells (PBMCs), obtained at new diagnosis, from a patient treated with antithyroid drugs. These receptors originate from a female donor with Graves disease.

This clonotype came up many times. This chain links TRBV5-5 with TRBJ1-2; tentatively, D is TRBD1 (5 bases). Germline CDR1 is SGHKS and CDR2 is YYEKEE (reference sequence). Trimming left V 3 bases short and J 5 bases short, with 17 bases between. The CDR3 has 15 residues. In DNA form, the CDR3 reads TGTGCCAGCAGCTGGCCCCTCGGGGCAGGGTATGGCTACACCTTC. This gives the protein CASSWPLGAGYGYTF.

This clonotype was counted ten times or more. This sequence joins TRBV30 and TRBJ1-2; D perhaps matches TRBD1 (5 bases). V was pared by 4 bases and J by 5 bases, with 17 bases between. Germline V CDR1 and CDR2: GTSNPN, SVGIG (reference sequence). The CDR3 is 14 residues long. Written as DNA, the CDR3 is TGTGCCTGGATACCCCTCAGGACAACTTATGGCTACACCTTC. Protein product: CAWIPLRTTYGYTF.

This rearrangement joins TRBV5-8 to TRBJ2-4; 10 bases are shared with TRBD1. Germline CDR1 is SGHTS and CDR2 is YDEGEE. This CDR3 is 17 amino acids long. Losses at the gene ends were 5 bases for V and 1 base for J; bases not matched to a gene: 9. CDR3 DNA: TGTGCCAGCAGATCCCGGGACAGGGGAGATGCCAAAAACATTCAGTACTTC. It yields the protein CASRSRDRGDAKNIQYF.

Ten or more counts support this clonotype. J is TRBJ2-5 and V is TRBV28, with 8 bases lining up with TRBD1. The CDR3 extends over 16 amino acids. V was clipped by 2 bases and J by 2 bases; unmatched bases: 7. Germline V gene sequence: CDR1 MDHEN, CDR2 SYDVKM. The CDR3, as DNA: TGTGCCAGCAGTTTAAACGACAGGGGATGGCAAGAGACCCAGTACTTC. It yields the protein CASSLNDRGWQETQYF.

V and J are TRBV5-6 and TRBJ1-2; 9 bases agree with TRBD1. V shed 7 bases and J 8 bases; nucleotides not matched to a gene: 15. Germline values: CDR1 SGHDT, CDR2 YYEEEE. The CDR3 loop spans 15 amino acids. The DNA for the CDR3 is TGTGCCAGCCGATCCGGGACAGGGCAATATCGAGGCTACACCTTC. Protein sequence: CASRSGTGQYRGYTF.

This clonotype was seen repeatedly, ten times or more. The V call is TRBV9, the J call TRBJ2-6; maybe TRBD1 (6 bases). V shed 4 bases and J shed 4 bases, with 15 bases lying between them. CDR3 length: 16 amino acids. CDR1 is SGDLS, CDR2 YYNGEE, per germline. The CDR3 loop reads CASSLTQGYGANVLTF. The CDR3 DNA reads TGTGCCAGCAGCTTAACACAGGGTTACGGGGCCAACGTCCTGACTTTC.

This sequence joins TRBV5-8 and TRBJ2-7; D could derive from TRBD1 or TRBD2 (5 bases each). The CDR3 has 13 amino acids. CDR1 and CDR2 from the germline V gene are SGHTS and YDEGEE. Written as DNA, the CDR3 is TGTGCCAGCAGCTTGGCCGGGACCTACGAGCTGTACGTC. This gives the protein CASSLAGTYELYV.

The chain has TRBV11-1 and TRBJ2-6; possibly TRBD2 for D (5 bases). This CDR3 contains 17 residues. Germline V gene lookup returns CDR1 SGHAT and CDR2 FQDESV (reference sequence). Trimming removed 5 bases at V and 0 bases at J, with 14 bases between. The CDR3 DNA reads TGTGCCAGCAGCCAAGAGGCACGGGACTCTGGGGCCAACGTCCTGACTTTC. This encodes CASSQEARDSGANVLTF. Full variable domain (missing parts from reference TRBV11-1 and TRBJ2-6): EAEVAQSPRYKITEKSQAVAFWCDPISGHATLYWYRQILGQGPELLVQFQDESVVDDSQLPKDRFSAERLKGVDSTLKIQPAELGDSAMYLCASSQEARDSGANVLTFGAGSRLTVL.

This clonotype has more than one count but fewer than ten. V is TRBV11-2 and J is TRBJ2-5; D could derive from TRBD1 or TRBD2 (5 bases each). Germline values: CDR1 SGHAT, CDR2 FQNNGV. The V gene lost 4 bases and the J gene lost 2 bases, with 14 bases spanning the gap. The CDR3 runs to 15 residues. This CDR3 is CASSWSGLVQETQYF. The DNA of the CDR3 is TGTGCCAGCAGCTGGTCGGGGCTAGTGCAAGAGACCCAGTACTTC. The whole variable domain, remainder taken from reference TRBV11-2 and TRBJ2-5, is EAGVAQSPRYKIIEKRQSVAFWCNPISGHATLYWYQQILGQGPKLLIQFQNNGVVDDSQLPKDRFSAERLKGVDSTLKIQPAKLEDSAVYLCASSWSGLVQETQYFGPGTRLLVL.

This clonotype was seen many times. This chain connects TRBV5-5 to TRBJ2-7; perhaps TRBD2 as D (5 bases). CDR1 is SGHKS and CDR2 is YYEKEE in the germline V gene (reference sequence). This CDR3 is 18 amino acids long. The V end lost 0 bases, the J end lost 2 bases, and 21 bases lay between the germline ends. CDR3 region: CASSLVAGAAPPTYEQYF. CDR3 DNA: TGTGCCAGCAGCTTGGTGGCGGGCGCCGCACCTCCGACCTACGAGCAGTACTTC.

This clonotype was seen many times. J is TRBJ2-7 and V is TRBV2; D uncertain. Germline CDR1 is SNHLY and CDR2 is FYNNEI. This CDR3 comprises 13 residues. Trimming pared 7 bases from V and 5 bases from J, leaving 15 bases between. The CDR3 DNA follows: TGTGCCAGCATCGCGGACCGAGGTAACGAGCAGTACTTC. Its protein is CASIADRGNEQYF.

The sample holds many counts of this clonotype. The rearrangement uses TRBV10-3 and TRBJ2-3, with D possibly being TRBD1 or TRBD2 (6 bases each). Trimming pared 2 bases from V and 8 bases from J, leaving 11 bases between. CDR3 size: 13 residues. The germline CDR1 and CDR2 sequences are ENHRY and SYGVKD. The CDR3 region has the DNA TGTGCCATCAGTGAGCCTGGAGGGGGTACGCAGTATTTT. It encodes CAISEPGGGTQYF.

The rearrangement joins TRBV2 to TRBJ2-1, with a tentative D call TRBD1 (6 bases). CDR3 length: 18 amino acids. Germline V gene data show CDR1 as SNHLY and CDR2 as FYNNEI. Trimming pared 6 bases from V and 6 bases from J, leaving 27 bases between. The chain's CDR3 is CASRNWGQGSGPGNEQFF. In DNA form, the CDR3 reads TGTGCCAGCAGGAACTGGGGGCAGGGCTCGGGACCAGGCAATGAGCAGTTCTTC.

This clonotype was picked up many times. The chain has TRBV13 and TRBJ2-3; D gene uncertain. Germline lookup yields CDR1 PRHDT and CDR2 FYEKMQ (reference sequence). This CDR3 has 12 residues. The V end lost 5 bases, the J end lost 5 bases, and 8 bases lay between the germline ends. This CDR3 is CASSHGEDTQYF. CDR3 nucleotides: TGTGCCAGCAGCCACGGAGAAGATACGCAGTATTTT.

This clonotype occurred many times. CDR3 region: CASSREPREQYF. The CDR3 DNA reads TGTGCCAGCAGCCGGGAGCCCCGCGAGCAGTACTTC. J is TRBJ2-7 and V is TRBV2, with D perhaps matching TRBD2 (6 bases). Trimming cost V 6 bases and J 6 bases, with 12 bases left between them. Germline V gene lookup returns CDR1 SNHLY and CDR2 FYNNEI. The CDR3 spans 12 residues.

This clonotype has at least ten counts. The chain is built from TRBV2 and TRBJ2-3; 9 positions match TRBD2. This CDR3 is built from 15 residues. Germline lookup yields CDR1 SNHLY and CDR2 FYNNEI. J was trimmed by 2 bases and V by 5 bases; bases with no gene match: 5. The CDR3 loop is CASSWTSVNTDTQYF. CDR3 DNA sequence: TGTGCCAGCAGTTGGACTAGCGTAAACACAGATACGCAGTATTTT. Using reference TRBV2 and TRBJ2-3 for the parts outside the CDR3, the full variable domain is EPEVTQTPSHQVTQMGQEVILRCVPISNHLYFYWYRQILGQKVEFLVSFYNNEISEKSEIFDDQFSVERPDGSNFTLKIRSTKLEDSAMYFCASSWTSVNTDTQYFGPGTRLTVL.

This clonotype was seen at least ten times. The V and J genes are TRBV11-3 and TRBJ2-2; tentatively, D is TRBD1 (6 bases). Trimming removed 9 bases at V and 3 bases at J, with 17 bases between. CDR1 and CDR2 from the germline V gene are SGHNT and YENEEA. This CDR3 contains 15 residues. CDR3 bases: TGTGCCAGTATGGCCCTCGGGACACACACCGGGGAGCTGTTTTTT. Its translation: CASMALGTHTGELFF.

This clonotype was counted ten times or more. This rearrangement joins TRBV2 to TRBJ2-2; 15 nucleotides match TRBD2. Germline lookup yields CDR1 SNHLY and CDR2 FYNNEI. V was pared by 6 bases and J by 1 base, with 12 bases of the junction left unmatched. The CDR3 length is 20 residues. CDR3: CASRDPGLAGGLRNTGELFF. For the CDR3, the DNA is TGTGCCAGCAGGGACCCTGGACTAGCGGGAGGGCTACGGAACACCGGGGAGCTGTTTTTT.

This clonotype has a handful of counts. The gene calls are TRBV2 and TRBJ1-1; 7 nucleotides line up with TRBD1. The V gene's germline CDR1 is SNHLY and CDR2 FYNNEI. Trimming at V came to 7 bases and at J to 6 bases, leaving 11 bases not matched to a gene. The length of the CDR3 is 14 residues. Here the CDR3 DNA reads TGTGCCAGCATTCTGACAGGGTCTTCCGCTGAAGCTTTCTTT. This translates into CASILTGSSAEAFF. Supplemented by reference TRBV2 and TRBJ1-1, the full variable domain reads EPEVTQTPSHQVTQMGQEVILRCVPISNHLYFYWYRQILGQKVEFLVSFYNNEISEKSEIFDDQFSVERPDGSNFTLKIRSTKLEDSAMYFCASILTGSSAEAFFGQGTRLTVV.

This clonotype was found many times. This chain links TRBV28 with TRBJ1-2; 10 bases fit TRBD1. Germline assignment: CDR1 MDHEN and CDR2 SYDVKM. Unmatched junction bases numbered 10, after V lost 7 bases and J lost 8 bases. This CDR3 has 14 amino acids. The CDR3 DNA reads TGTGCCAGCAACCCTCGACAGGGGGCGACCGGCTACACCTTC. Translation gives CASNPRQGATGYTF.

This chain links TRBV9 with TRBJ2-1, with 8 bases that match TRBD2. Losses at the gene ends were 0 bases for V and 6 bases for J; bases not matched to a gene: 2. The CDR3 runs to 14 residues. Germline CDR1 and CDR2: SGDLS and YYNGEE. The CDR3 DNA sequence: TGTGCCAGCAGCGTAGGACTAGCGAGCAATGAGCAGTTCTTC. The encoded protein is CASSVGLASNEQFF.